Described below is a single T cell receptor (beta chain) sequence and its context. Fresh 10 ml peripheral blood yielded PBMCs. The sample is drawn from a study of T cells in Graves' hyperthyroidism and ophthalmopathy. Germline V gene sequence: CDR1 SQVTM, CDR2 ANQGSEA. V shed 2 bases and J shed 4 bases, with 8 bases lying between them. CDR3 size: 12 residues. Amplified regions were TCR beta CDR3 sequences from RNA transcripts. The TCR CDR3 was amplified in a first-round RT-PCR using the HTBI primer set. TCRdb reprocessed the multiplex PCR reads via MiXCR and lists one record per CDR3 protein. This table holds just under 750,000 distinct CDR3 sequences, roughly a third found once.

This clonotype was obtained from a woman aged 40 to 49 with Graves' hyperthyroidism. The rearrangement joins TRBV29-1 to TRBJ1-1; TRBD1 might be the D (5 bases). Sequenced sample: blood. CDR3 in DNA: TGCAGCGTTGAACAGGGTACCACTGAAGCTTTCTTT. This encodes CSVEQGTTEAFF.